The rows below give T cell receptor beta chains drawn from one sample of a study of OX40 agonist ivuxolimab in advanced cancers. TCRdb's copy holds only in-frame clones and misses some; the assay was immunoSEQ multiplex PCR. This table has about 60,000 clones, roughly four fifths appearing once. The specimen comprised CD4+ or CD8+ T cells sorted from blood, sampled in a trial of the OX40 agonist ivuxolimab. These receptors were collected from an adult with an advanced solid tumor such as melanoma, head and neck, liver or kidney cancer. CDR3s include the opening cysteine and the closing phenylalanine or tryptophan. A D gene is named only where the DNA matches it firmly. Size is stated for part of the rows, as once, few or many counts, or as a class when the clone is expanded.

d_call j_call clone_size v_call cdr3_nt cdr3_aa
- TRBJ2-7 many TRBV5-1 TGCGCCAGCACCCTGGAGCCGGAGATACTAACCTACGAGCAGTACTTC CASTLEPEILTYEQYF
- TRBJ2-7 - TRBV5-6 TGTGCCAGCAGCTACAGCGTGGACGAGCAGTACTTC CASSYSVDEQYF
TRBD1 TRBJ2-1 - TRBV19 TGTGCCAGTAGTATTACGCGACAGGGCTTTGATGAGCAGTTCTTC CASSITRQGFDEQFF
TRBD1 TRBJ2-3 - TRBV6-1 TGTGCCAGCAGTGTTACAGGGGTGGAAAGCACAGATACGCAGTATTTT CASSVTGVESTDTQYF
- TRBJ1-3 - TRBV5-8 TGTGCCAGCAGCTCAGGTTCGGGGATCGGAAACACCATATATTTT CASSSGSGIGNTIYF
TRBD1 TRBJ1-1 few TRBV11-2 TGTGCCAGCAAAGCAGGGGGGGCTGAAGCTTTCTTT CASKAGGAEAFF
- TRBJ2-2 - TRBV11-2 TGTGCCAGCAGCTTAGTTGTGGCCGCCGGGGAGCTGTTTTTT CASSLVVAAGELFF
- TRBJ1-6 once TRBV6-1 TGTGCCAGCAGTGGGGATAATTCACCCCTCCACTTT CASSGDNSPLHF
- TRBJ2-1 - TRBV19 TGTGCCAGTTCCCCAGGCCCGGGGAACAATGAGCAGTTCTTC CASSPGPGNNEQFF
TRBD2 TRBJ2-7 - TRBV19 TGTGCCAGTAGTCCGGGGGGATCTCGGTACGAGCAGTACTTC CASSPGGSRYEQYF
- TRBJ2-1 - TRBV27 TGTGCCAGCAGTTTACGTTCTAATCTTGGGACCAACAATGAGCAGTTCTTC CASSLRSNLGTNNEQFF
TRBD1 TRBJ2-7 - TRBV30 TGTGCCTGGAGCAAGACAGGGGGTAACTACGAGCAGTACTTC CAWSKTGGNYEQYF
TRBD1 TRBJ2-2 - TRBV27 TGTGCCAGCAGCCTGGGACAGGGGGCATACACCGGGGAGCTGTTTTTT CASSLGQGAYTGELFF
TRBD2 TRBJ2-1 - TRBV5-1 TGCGCCAGCAGCTTAACTAGCGGGGTGGATAATGAGCAGTTCTTC CASSLTSGVDNEQFF
TRBD1 TRBJ1-1 - TRBV6-5 TGTGCCAGCAGTTCCAGGGACAGGCGGAACACTGAAGCTTTCTTT CASSSRDRRNTEAFF
- TRBJ2-7 once TRBV11-2 TGTGCCAGCAGCTTAGTCGGACAAAACGAGCAGTACTTC CASSLVGQNEQYF
TRBD1 TRBJ2-5 - TRBV7-2 TGTGCCAGCAGCTTACCCGGGACAGGGAAAGAGACCCAGTACTTC CASSLPGTGKETQYF
- TRBJ2-3 - TRBV7-9 TGTGCCAGCAGCTTAGATGACTCTACGCAGTATTTT CASSLDDSTQYF
TRBD2 TRBJ2-5 - TRBV19 TGTGCCAGTAACACCGGGACTAGCGGGAGGGGCGGTCGAGAGACCCAGTACTTC CASNTGTSGRGGRETQYF
TRBD2 TRBJ2-1 - TRBV4-2 TGTGCCAGCAACCTAGCGGGAGGGCCTAGGGGTGAGCAGTTCTTC CASNLAGGPRGEQFF
- TRBJ2-7 - TRBV18 TGTGCCAGCTCATCCCCGACAGACACCTACGAGCAGTACTTC CASSSPTDTYEQYF
TRBD1 TRBJ1-2 - TRBV12-5 TGTGCTAGTGGTCCCCCGGGACAGTTAGGCTACACCTTC CASGPPGQLGYTF
TRBD1 TRBJ1-2 - TRBV19 TGTGCCAGTCGACCAGAGGGACAGACTCACTATGGCTACACCTTC CASRPEGQTHYGYTF
- TRBJ1-1 once TRBV30 TGTGCCTGGACTCCCTTGAACACTGAAGCTTTCTTT CAWTPLNTEAFF
- TRBJ2-7 once TRBV7-2 TGTGCCAGCAGCTCGGACGGGTCCGCCTACGAGCAGTACTTC CASSSDGSAYEQYF
- TRBJ2-1 - TRBV2 TGTGCCAGCAGCCCAAGAGGGTTAAGGCTAAACAATGAGCAGTTCTTC CASSPRGLRLNNEQFF
TRBD1 TRBJ1-2 - TRBV4-2 TGTGCCAGCACCCAGGGGGGGCAGGGGACGGTAGGCTACACCTTC CASTQGGQGTVGYTF
TRBD1 TRBJ2-7 - TRBV6-4 TGTGCCAGCGAGGACAGGGGGCACGAGCAGTACTTC CASEDRGHEQYF
TRBD1 TRBJ1-2 - TRBV19 TGTGCCAGTACCCCGGACAGGGGAGGCGGCTACACCTTC CASTPDRGGGYTF
- TRBJ2-2 - TRBV5-6 TGTGCCAGCAGCCGTGTCACCGGGGAGCTGTTTTTT CASSRVTGELFF
TRBD2 TRBJ2-3 - TRBV15 TGTGCCACCAGCACACGTGGGAGCGGGAGAGTGGGCGGGGGTCAAGATACGCAGTATTTT CATSTRGSGRVGGGQDTQYF
TRBD1 TRBJ1-4 - TRBV11-2 TGTGCCAGCAGCCTCCGGGACAGCGAAAAACTGTTTTTT CASSLRDSEKLFF